This is a list of T cell receptor beta chains from one sample in a study of cytomegalovirus exposure and HLA in healthy donors. The repertoire was sequenced with immunoSEQ multiplex PCR; TCRdb's copy has only in-frame clones and lacks some. The sample lists 150,000 to 200,000 clones; roughly 74% were seen once. What was sequenced was PBMCs. Source of these receptors: a man aged 18 to 29 in good health and CMV-seropositive. The conserved cysteine and the conserved F or W are not part of the CDR3 here.

>TRBV7-2|14
ASSLARGRRNTEAF
>TRBV5-6|12
ASSLGQGPWKQY
>TRBV18|13
ASSPGSGSSYEQY
>TRBV7-7|11
ASSPITGNEQY
>TRBV7-9|14
ASSLVFISEGDTQY
>TRBV27|13
ASSLSGSLNTEAF
>TRBV19|12
ASSIGGSYNEQF
>TRBV28|13
ASSRRVTGANVLT
>TRBV2|12
ASSKRQRRDTQY
>TRBV28|13
ASSSPPADTDTQY
>TRBV7-9|16
ASSFPIKREGGEETQY
>TRBV27|12
ASSSGSSYNEQF
>TRBV28|14
ASSPSAGRYQDTQY
>TRBV27|12
ASSMGGLNTEAF
>TRBV4-2|15
ASSQDQDSSFSYGYT
>TRBV18|14
ASSLLSGPNTGELF
>TRBV15|12
ATSKGGGPGEQF
>TRBV7-3|12
ASSPTGGRNEQY
>TRBV9|12
ASSSRQKNTEAF
>TRBV7-2|14
ASTQRGQGSNEKLF
>TRBV13|15
ASSPDRQGRYTGELF
>TRBV6-6|12
ASSLAGGQETQY
>TRBV11-1|15
ASSGRLAGGPRDEQY
>TRBV10-3|12
AISESGQAQPQH
>TRBV28|9
ATRSYTEAF
>TRBV4-2|11
ASSQDGANEQF
>TRBV6-4|15
APCQREGQHSTDTQY
>TRBV7-7|12
ASSFGPGGETQY
>TRBV6-5|13
ASSKTLAGAGEQF
>TRBV28|13
ASSLWQALNTEAF
>TRBV5-1|9
ASSLQAEQF
>TRBV19|13
ASSLAGGPVGELF
>TRBV9|12
ASSVTESNTEAF
>TRBV18|11
ASSPRQYTEAF
>TRBV5-1|15
ASSFQPSGASYNEQF
>TRBV14|14
ASSRPGQGLTDTQY
>TRBV7-9|9
ASGVTDTQY
>TRBV6-5|11
ASREGGTSGYT
>TRBV9|13
ASSPGLAGDNEQF
>TRBV6-6|11
AIRTGGDYGYT